This entry features one TCR beta chain sequence. Its cognate antigen is unknown. The data stem from a study of PD-1 blockade in classical Hodgkin lymphoma. Study-wide results and caveats: Newly diagnosed and completely responding patients shared comparable baseline diversity. Compared with healthy donors, newly diagnosed patients reportedly showed lower baseline TCR diversity.

In every patient, relapse followed autologous stem cell transplantation, while exposure to brentuximab vedotin differed. V dropped 7 bases and J dropped 1; count of bases not matched to a gene: 5. Germline-derived CDR1 and CDR2 are LNHDA and SQIVND (reference sequence). CDR3 length: 14 residues. Profiling relied on immunoSEQ multiplex PCR, and the TCRdb table lists in-frame clones only, not all of them. The sample records 30,000 to 45,000 clones, over 80% being singletons. The chain is built from TRBV19 and TRBJ2-3, with 7 nucleotides matching TRBD2. The material sequenced was peripheral blood mononuclear cells (PBMCs), taken at baseline. The sequence was obtained from a human donor with classical Hodgkin lymphoma. CDR3 in amino acids: CASKDGGGTDTQYF. The CDR3 coding sequence is TGTGCCAGTAAGGATGGGGGGGGCACAGATACGCAGTATTTT.